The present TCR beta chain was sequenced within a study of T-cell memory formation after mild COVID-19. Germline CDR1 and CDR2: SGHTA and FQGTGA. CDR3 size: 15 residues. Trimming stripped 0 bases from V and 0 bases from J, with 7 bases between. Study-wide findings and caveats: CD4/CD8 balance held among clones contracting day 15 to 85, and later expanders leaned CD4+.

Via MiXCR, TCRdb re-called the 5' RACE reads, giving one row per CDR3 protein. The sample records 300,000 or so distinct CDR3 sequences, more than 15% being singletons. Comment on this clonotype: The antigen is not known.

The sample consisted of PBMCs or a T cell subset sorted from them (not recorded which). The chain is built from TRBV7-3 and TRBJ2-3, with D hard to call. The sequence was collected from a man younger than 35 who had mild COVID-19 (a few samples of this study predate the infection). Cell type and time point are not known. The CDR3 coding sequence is TGTGCCAGCAGCTTAACGGGGTTAAGCACAGATACGCAGTATTTT. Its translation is CASSLTGLSTDTQYF.